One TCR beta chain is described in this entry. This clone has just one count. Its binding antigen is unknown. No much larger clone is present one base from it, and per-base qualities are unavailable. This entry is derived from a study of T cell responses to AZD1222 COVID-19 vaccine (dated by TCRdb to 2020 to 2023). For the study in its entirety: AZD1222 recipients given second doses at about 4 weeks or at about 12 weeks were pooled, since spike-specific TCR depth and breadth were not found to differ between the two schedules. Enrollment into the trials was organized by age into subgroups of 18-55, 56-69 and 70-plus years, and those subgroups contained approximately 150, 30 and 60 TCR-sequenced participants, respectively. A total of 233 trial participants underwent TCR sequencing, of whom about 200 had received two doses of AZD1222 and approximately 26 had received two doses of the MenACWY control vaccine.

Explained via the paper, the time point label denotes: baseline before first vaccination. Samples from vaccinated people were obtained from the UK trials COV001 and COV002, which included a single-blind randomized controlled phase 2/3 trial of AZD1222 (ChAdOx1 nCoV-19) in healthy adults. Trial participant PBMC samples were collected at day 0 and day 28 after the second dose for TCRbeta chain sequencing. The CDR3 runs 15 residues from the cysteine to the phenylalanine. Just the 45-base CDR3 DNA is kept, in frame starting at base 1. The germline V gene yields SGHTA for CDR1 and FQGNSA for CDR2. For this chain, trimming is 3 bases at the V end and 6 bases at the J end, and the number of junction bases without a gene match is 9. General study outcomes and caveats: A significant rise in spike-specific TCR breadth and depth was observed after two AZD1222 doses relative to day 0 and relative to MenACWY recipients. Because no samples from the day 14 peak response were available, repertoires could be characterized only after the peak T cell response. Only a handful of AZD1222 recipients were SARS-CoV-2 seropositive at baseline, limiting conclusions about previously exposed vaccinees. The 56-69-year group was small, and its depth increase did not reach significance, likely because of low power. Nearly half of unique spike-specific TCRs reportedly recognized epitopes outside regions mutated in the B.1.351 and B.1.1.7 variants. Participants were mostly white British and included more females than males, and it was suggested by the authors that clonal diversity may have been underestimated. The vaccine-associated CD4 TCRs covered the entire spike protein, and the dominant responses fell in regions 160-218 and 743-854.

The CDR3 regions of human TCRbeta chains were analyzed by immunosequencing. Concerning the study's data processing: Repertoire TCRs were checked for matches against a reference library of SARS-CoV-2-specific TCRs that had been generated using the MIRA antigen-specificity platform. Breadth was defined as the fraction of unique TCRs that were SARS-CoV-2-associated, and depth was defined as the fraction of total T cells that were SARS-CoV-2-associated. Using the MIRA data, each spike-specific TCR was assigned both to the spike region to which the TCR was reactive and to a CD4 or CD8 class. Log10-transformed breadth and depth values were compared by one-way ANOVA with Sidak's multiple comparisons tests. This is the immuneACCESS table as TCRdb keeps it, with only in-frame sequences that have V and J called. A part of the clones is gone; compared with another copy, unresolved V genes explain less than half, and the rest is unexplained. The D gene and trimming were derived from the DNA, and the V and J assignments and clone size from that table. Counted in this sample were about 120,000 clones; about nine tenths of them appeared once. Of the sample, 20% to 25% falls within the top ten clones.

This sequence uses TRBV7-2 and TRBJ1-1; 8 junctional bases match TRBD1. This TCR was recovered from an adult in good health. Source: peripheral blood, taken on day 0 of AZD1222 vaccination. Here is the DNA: TGTGCCAGCAGCTTTGTTCCTACAGGGGGGGCTGAAGCTTTCTTT. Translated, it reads CASSFVPTGGAEAFF.